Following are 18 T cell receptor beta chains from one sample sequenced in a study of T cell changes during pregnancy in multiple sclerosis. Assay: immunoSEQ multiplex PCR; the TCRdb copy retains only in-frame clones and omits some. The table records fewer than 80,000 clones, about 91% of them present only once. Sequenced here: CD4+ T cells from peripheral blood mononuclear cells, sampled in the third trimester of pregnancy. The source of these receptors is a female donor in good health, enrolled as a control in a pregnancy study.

Here the CDR3 DNA reads TGTGCCAGCAGCTTAGGACAGGGTGCCTACGAGCAGTACTTC. Translation: CASSLGQGAYEQYF. The chain links TRBV7-9 to TRBJ2-7; 7 bases align to TRBD1. Germline V gene sequence: CDR1 SEHNR, CDR2 FQNEAQ (reference sequence). Trimming removed 1 base from V and 2 bases from J; junction bases left unmatched: 2. The CDR3 totals 14 residues.

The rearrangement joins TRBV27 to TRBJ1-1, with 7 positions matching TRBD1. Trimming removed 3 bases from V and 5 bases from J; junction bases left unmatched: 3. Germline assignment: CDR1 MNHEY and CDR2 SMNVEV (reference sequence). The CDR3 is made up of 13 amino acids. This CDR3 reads CASSLTGWTEAFF. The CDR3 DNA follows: TGTGCCAGCAGTTTGACAGGGTGGACTGAAGCTTTCTTT.

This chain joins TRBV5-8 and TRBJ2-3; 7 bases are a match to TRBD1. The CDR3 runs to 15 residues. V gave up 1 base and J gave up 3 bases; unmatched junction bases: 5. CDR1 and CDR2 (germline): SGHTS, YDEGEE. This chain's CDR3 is CASSLTGTETDTQYF. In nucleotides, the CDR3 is TGTGCCAGCAGCTTGACGGGGACAGAAACAGATACGCAGTATTTT.

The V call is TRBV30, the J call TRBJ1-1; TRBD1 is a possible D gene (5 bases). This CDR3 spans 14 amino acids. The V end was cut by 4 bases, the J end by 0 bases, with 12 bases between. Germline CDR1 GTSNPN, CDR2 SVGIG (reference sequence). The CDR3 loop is CAWIRGIMNTEAFF. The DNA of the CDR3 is TGTGCCTGGATAAGGGGTATTATGAACACTGAAGCTTTCTTT.

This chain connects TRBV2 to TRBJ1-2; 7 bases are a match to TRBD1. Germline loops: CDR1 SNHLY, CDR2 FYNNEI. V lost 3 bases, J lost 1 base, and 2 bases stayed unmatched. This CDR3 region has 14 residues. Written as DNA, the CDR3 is TGTGCCAGCAGTGATCAGGGGGATAACTATGGCTACACCTTC. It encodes CASSDQGDNYGYTF.

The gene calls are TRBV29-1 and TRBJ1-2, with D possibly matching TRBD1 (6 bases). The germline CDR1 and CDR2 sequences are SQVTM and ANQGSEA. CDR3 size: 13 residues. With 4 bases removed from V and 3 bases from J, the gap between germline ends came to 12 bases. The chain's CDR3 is CSVAPTGDYGYTF. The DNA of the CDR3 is TGCAGCGTTGCCCCGACAGGAGACTATGGCTACACCTTC.

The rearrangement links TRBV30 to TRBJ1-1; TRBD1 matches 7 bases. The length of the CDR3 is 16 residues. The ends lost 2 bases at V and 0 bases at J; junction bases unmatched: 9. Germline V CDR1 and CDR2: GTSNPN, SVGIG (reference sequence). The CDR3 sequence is CAWSPGQLTMNTEAFF. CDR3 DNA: TGTGCCTGGAGTCCGGGACAGCTTACTATGAACACTGAAGCTTTCTTT.

The chain's CDR3 is CASSSIRQGAQVQFF. For the CDR3, the DNA is TGTGCCAGCAGCTCTATCCGACAGGGGGCGCAGGTCCAGTTCTTC. V is TRBV7-3 and J is TRBJ2-1; 10 bases match TRBD1. Germline V lookup: CDR1 SGHTA, CDR2 FQGTGA. The J segment lost 13 bases and the V segment lost 4 bases, leaving 13 bases of the junction unmatched. The CDR3 contains 15 residues.

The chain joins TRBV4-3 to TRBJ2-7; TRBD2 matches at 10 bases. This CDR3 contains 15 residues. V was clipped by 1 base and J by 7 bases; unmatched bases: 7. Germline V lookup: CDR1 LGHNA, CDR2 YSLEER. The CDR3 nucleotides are TGCGCCAGCAGCCAAGCGCCACTAGCGGGGCGGGAGCAGTACTTC. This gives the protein CASSQAPLAGREQYF.

CDR3 sequence: CASSVGGKNTEAFF. CDR3 coding DNA: TGTGCCAGCAGTGTGGGGGGGAAGAACACTGAAGCTTTCTTT. This chain joins TRBV2 and TRBJ1-1; D perhaps matches TRBD1 (5 bases). V dropped 4 bases and J dropped 1 base, with 10 bases sitting between them. Germline CDR1 reads SNHLY; CDR2 reads FYNNEI. CDR3 length: 14 residues.

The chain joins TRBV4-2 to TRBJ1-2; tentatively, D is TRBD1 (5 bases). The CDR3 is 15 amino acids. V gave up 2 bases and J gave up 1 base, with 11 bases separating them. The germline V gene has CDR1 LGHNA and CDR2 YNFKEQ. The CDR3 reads CASSQQQGGNYGYTF. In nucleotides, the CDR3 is TGTGCCAGCAGCCAACAGCAGGGTGGTAACTATGGCTACACCTTC.

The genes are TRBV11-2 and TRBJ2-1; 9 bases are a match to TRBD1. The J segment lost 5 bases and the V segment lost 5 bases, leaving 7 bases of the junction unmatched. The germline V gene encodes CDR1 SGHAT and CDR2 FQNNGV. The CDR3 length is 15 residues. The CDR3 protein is CASSLGTGYNNEQFF. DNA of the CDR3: TGTGCCAGCAGCCTTGGGACAGGGTATAACAATGAGCAGTTCTTC.

The DNA of the CDR3 is TGTGCCAGCAGCCCGTACCCCGACAGAAATCAGCCCCAGCATTTT. Its protein is CASSPYPDRNQPQHF. This chain links TRBV9 with TRBJ1-5; D possibly corresponds to TRBD1 (5 bases). This CDR3 has 15 residues. The V end was cut by 4 bases, the J end by 4 bases, with 15 bases between. The germline CDR1 and CDR2 sequences are SGDLS and YYNGEE.

The DNA for the CDR3 is TGCGCCAGCAGTAAAGTGACAGGCCCACTGAGCTCCTATAATTCACCCCTCCACTTT. Translating it yields CASSKVTGPLSSYNSPLHF. The chain employs TRBV5-1 and TRBJ1-6; TRBD1 might be the D (6 bases). The germline V and J ends were trimmed by 5 bases and 0 bases, with 21 bases remaining between them. The CDR3 totals 19 residues. The germline CDR1 and CDR2 sequences are SGHRS and YFSETQ.

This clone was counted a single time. The CDR3 DNA sequence: TGTGCCAGCAGCTTAGGGGCCCCCATATATTTT. This gives the protein CASSLGAPIYF. The chain carries TRBV7-2 and TRBJ1-3; D is ambiguous. The CDR3 has 11 amino acids. Germline V CDR1 and CDR2: SGHTA, FQGNSA. Trimming removed 1 base from V and 11 bases from J, with 6 bases in between.

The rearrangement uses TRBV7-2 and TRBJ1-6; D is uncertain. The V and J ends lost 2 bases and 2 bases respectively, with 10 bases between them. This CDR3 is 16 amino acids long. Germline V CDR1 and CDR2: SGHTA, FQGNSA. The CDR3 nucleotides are TGTGCCAGCAGCTTACCTGGCATGCCCTATAATTCACCCCTCCACTTT. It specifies CASSLPGMPYNSPLHF. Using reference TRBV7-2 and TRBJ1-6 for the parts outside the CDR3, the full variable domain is GAGVSQSPSNKVTEKGKDVELRCDPISGHTALYWYRQSLGQGLEFLIYFQGNSAPDKSGLPSDRFSAERTGGSVSTLTIQRTQQEDSAVYLCASSLPGMPYNSPLHFGNGTRLTVT.

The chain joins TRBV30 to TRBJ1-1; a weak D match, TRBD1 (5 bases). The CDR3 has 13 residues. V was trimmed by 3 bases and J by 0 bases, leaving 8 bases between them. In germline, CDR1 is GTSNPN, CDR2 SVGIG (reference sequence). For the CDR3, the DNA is TGTGCCTGGAGGGACACCATGAACACTGAAGCTTTCTTT. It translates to CAWRDTMNTEAFF.

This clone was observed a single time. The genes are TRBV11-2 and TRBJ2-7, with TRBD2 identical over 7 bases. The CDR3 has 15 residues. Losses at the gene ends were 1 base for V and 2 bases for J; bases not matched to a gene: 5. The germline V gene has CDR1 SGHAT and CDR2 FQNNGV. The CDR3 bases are TGTGCCAGCAGCTTAGTGGCGGGGGTCACCTACGAGCAGTACTTC. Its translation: CASSLVAGVTYEQYF.